This TCR beta chain was sequenced during a study of T-cell reconstitution after alpha-beta-depleted transplantation in children. Study-wide results and limits: Surviving thymic progenitors and recipient T cells were the source of high TCRbeta diversity at day 60 in some patients. The origin of alpha-beta T cells about two months after transplant was reportedly several hundred expanded graft clones.

CDR1 SGHVS and CDR2 FNYEAQ come from the germline V gene. The length of the CDR3 is 14 residues. V lost 6 bases and J lost 5; bases outside the gene matches: 7. During its preparation, the TCRbeta library received unique molecular identifiers. TCRdb redid the calling of the PCR reads with MiXCR, one entry per CDR3 protein. This sample has some 310,000 distinct CDR3 sequences; about a quarter occur once, and the top ten carry 11%. This clonotype occurred many times. Its antigen is currently unknown. The sample consisted of PBMCs, mostly from graft donor cells, taken 180 days after TCRalphabeta/CD19-depleted stem cell transplant. The chain is built from TRBV7-6 and TRBJ2-3, with 8 bases aligning to TRBD1. The source of this sequence is a male patient aged 5 to 17 who had a stem cell transplant for acute lymphoblastic leukemia, so the T cells may come from the graft donor. CDR3 sequence: CASSLRTGKDTQYF. Here the CDR3 DNA reads TGTGCCAGCAGTCTGAGGACAGGGAAAGATACGCAGTATTTT.